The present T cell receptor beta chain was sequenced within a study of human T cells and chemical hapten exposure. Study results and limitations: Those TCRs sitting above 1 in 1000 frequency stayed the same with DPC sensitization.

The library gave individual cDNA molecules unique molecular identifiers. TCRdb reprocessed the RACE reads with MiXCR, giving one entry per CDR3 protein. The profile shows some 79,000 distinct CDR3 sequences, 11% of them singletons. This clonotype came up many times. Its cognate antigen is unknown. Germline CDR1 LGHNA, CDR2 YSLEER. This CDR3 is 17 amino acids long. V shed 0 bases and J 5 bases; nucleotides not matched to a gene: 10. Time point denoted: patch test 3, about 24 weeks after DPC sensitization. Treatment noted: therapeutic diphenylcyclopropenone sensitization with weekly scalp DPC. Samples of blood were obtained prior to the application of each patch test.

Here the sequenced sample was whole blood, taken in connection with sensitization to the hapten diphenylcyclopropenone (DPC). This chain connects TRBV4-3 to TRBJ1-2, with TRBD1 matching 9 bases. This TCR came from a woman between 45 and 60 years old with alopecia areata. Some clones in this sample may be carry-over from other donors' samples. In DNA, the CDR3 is TGCGCCAGCAGCCAAGATCAGGGGACAGGGTTCCGATATGGCTACACCTTC. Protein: CASSQDQGTGFRYGYTF.